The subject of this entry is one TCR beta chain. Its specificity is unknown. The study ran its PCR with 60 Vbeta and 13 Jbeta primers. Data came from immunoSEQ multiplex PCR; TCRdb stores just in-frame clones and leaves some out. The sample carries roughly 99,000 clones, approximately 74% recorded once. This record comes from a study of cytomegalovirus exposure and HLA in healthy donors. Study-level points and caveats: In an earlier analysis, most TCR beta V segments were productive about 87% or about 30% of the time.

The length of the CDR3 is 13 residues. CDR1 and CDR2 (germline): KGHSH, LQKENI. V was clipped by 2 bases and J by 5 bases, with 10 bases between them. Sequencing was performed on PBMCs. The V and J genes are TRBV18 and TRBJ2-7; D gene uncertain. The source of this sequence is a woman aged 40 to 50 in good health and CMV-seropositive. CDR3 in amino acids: CASSPGPKNEQYF. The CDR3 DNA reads TGTGCCAGCTCACCAGGGCCTAAAAACGAGCAGTACTTC.